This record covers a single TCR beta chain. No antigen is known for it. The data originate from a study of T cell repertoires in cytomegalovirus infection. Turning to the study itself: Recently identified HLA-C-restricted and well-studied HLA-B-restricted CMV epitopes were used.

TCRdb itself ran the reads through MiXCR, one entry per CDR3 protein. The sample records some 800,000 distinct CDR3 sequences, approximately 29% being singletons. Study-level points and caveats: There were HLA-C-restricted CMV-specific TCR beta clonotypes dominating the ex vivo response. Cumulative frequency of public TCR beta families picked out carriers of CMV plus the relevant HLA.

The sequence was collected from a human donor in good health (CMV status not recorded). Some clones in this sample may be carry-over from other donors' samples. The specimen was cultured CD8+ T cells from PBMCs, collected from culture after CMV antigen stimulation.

DNA of the CDR3: TGTGCCAGCAGGATAGACAGGGCCTCGAACACCGGGGAGCTGTTTTTT. Its translation is CASRIDRASNTGELFF. The genes are TRBV12-3 or TRBV12-4 and TRBJ2-2; 7 bases match TRBD1. V gave up 6 bases and J gave up 0 bases; unmatched junction bases: 7. The CDR3 consists of 16 residues.